The next 10 T cell receptor beta chains were all read from a single sample in a study of vaccination effects on CD4 cells after COVID-19. CD4+ T cell isolation took place after less than 13 days of culture. Their cognate antigens are unknown. The repertoire was sequenced with immunoSEQ multiplex PCR; TCRdb's copy has only in-frame clones and lacks some. The sample lists tens of thousands of clones; just over 70% were seen once. The input for sequencing was CD4+ T cells from PBMCs cultured without peptide, taken before COVID-19 vaccination. All receptors derive from a human donor who had a prior SARS-CoV-2 infection.

V usage is TRBV5-4 and J usage is TRBJ2-3; D unclear. From germline, CDR1 is SGHNT and CDR2 YYREEE (reference sequence). Trimming cost V 4 bases and J 1 base, with 10 bases left between them. The CDR3 extends over 14 amino acids. The CDR3 DNA follows: TGTGCCAGCAGCGATAGAGCTGGCACAGATACGCAGTATTTT. Translated, it gives CASSDRAGTDTQYF.

Concerning this clone: Relative to the germline gene, one junction end is altered; a read error may explain this. The J gene is TRBJ2-1, the V gene TRBV7-7, with D hard to call. The CDR3 length is 12 residues. Germline V lookup: CDR1 SSHAT, CDR2 FNYEAQ (reference sequence). The CDR3 sequence is CASSPVGGEQFF. For the CDR3, the DNA is TGTGCTAGCAGCCCCGTCGGTGGTGAGCAGTTCTTC.

The chain links TRBV3-1 (or the pseudogene TRBV3-2) to TRBJ1-4; possibly TRBD1 for D (5 bases). This CDR3 has 13 residues. The germline V and J ends were trimmed by 0 bases and 8 bases, with 7 bases remaining between them. CDR1 and CDR2 from the germline V gene are LGHDT and YNNKEL (reference sequence). The CDR3 region has the DNA TGTGCCAGCAGCCAAGATAGGGGAGAAAAACTGTTTTTT. Its translation is CASSQDRGEKLFF.

This clone was counted a single time. V and J are TRBV7-2 and TRBJ1-1; possibly TRBD1 for D (6 bases). Germline V gene data show CDR1 as SGHTA and CDR2 as FQGNSA. The CDR3 covers 14 residues. Trimming took off 5 bases at V and 11 bases at J, with 21 bases between the two ends. In DNA form, the CDR3 reads TGTGCCAGCAGCCCCACGGCCGGGACACTACAGGCTTTCTTT. Protein sequence: CASSPTAGTLQAFF.

This chain links TRBV5-3 with TRBJ1-3, with D maybe TRBD1 (6 bases). TRBV5-3 is reported as an ORF; its role is uncertain. V lost 4 bases and J 1 base, leaving 24 bases between the germline ends. The CDR3 has 19 amino acids. CDR3 residues: CARSPDNRDRGYSGNTIYF. CDR3 sequence (DNA): TGTGCCAGAAGCCCGGATAACAGGGACCGCGGGTATTCTGGAAACACCATATATTTT.

This sequence joins TRBV11-2 and TRBJ2-7; 11 nucleotides line up with TRBD2. This CDR3 has 16 residues. Germline trimming cut 2 bases from V and 4 bases from J; bases unmatched to any gene: 7. CDR1 is SGHAT, CDR2 FQNNGV, per germline. The CDR3 DNA sequence: TGTGCCAGCAGCTTATTAAGGACTAGCGGGCGATACGAGCAGTACTTC. This translates into CASSLLRTSGRYEQYF.

This sequence joins TRBV5-4 and TRBJ1-6; 10 nucleotides line up with TRBD1. Per germline, CDR1 SGHNT and CDR2 YYREEE (reference sequence). The CDR3 has 17 residues. V lost 1 base and J lost 4; bases outside the gene matches: 5. The chain's CDR3 is CASSLLLGQGYNSPLHF. The CDR3 DNA is TGTGCCAGCAGCTTGTTGCTGGGACAGGGGTATAATTCACCCCTCCACTTT.

The V call is TRBV18, the J call TRBJ2-5; no definite D call. The CDR3 loop spans 12 amino acids. In germline, CDR1 is KGHSH, CDR2 LQKENI. V was pared by 0 bases and J by 5 bases, with 4 bases between. The CDR3 region has the DNA TGTGCCAGCTCACCACCGAGGGAGACCCAGTACTTC. Amino acid sequence: CASSPPRETQYF. The variable domain in full, with the rest retrieved from reference TRBV18 and TRBJ2-5, is NAGVMQNPRHLVRRRGQEARLRCSPMKGHSHVYWYRQLPEEGLKFMVYLQKENIIDESGMPKERFSAEFPKEGPSILRIQQVVRGDSAAYFCASSPPRETQYFGPGTRLLVL.

This clone was seen more than once but under ten times. This sequence joins TRBV10-3 and TRBJ1-2, with 7 bases fitting TRBD1. The CDR3 is made up of 13 amino acids. Germline V gene lookup returns CDR1 ENHRY and CDR2 SYGVKD. The V segment lost 2 bases and the J segment 3 bases; nucleotides outside the gene matches: 0. CDR3 nucleotides: TGTGCCATCAGTGAGGACAGGGACTATGGCTACACCTTC. Residues: CAISEDRDYGYTF.

The chain links TRBV12-3 or TRBV12-4 to TRBJ1-5, with D unresolved. There are 12 residues in the CDR3. V lost 6 bases and J 5 bases, leaving 8 bases between the germline ends. The CDR3 bases are TGTGCCAGCAGCCCCGACCATCAGCCCCAGCATTTT. It codes for CASSPDHQPQHF.